This T cell receptor (beta chain) comes out of a study of tumor-infiltrating lymphocytes in primary liver carcinoma. Study in general: In every tissue type, samples returned a similar yield of roughly 3.5 to 7.13 million productive TCRbeta reads.

The authors made TCR beta cDNA from 400 to 600 ng total RNA with a constant-region primer. Modified slightly, ARM-PCR produced TCR beta libraries over three nested multiplex PCR rounds. Researchers ran the first two PCR rounds for ten to eleven cycles each with TRBV1-TRBV30 forward primers and a C-beta reverse primer. TCRdb analysed the multiplex PCR reads with MiXCR anew, one entry per CDR3 protein. Of 45,000 or so distinct CDR3 sequences in the sample, about three quarters were seen once. The CDR3 has 17 amino acids. CDR1 MNHEY and CDR2 SVGAGI come from the germline V gene. A remark on this clonotype: Germline is not matched at one junction end, which may reflect a read error.

Both RNA and DNA were isolated together from approximately 20-30 mg of bulk tissue that had not been sorted. The sample consisted of liver tumor tissue from sampling region 2. The subset denotes: tumor region T2, inferior pole. The clonotype was recovered from a man in his forties with primary liver carcinoma and hepatitis B virus infection. The V call is TRBV6-5, the J call TRBJ2-5, with 7 bases that match TRBD2. The CDR3 spells CASSYSSSSGSQETQYF. The CDR3, as DNA: TGCGCCAGCAGTTACTCAAGTAGTAGCGGGTCCCAAGAGACCCAGTACTTC.